The rows below give T cell receptor beta chains drawn from one sample of a study of blood T cells in healthy people across ages. Each CDR3 protein gets one entry after TCRdb re-called the 5' RACE reads with MiXCR. The sample includes roughly 800,000 distinct CDR3 sequences, 20% to 25% of them seen just once. The same data also went into a second study, on T cells of mothers and their children.

The sample was blood. The receptors originated from a boy between 5 and 17 years old in good health. Each CDR3 is given with its conserved first and last residue. A D gene is named only where the DNA matches it firmly. Some rows have no size entry. The others give once, few or many, or a class for an expanded clone.

length	V	D	J	size	CDR3	DNA
12	TRBV29-1	TRBD1	TRBJ1-4	-	CGYRGNGEKLFF	TGCGGCTACAGGGGGAATGGTGAAAAACTGTTTTTT
14	TRBV27	-	TRBJ1-2	few	CASSFAPEMSGYTF	TGTGCCAGCAGTTTCGCCCCCGAAATGAGTGGCTACACCTTC
16	TRBV5-1	TRBD1	TRBJ1-2	-	CASSSELDHRGSGYTF	TGCGCCAGCAGCTCGGAGCTAGACCACAGGGGTTCGGGCTACACCTTC
13	TRBV5-1	-	TRBJ2-7	few	CASSILGIHEQYF	TGCGCCAGCAGCATACTGGGTATCCACGAGCAGTACTTC
14	TRBV28	TRBD2	TRBJ2-5	-	CASSPSTSPGTQYF	TGTGCCAGCAGTCCATCGACTAGCCCGGGGACCCAGTACTTC
13	TRBV6-2/TRBV6-3	-	TRBJ1-5	few	CASMNQDYQPQHF	TGTGCCAGCATGAACCAGGACTACCAGCCCCAGCATTTT
14	TRBV20-1	TRBD1	TRBJ2-1	few	CSAIPGTGYNEQFF	TGCAGTGCTATCCCCGGGACAGGGTACAATGAGCAGTTCTTC
13	TRBV20-1	TRBD2	TRBJ2-5	few	CSASGGATETQYF	TGCAGTGCATCGGGGGGGGCCACGGAGACCCAGTACTTC
11	TRBV29-1	-	TRBJ2-1	few	CSETRGGERFF	TGCAGCGAGACTAGAGGCGGGGAGCGGTTCTTC
16	TRBV7-2	TRBD2	TRBJ2-1	few	CASSLRWRLAGNEQFF	TGTGCCAGCAGCTTAAGGTGGCGGCTAGCGGGAAATGAGCAGTTCTTC
12	TRBV7-2	-	TRBJ2-7	many	CASSSYSYEQYF	TGTGCCAGCAGCTCTTACTCCTACGAGCAGTACTTC
15	TRBV19	-	TRBJ1-5	-	CASRDYWTEDQPQHF	TGTGCCAGTAGGGACTACTGGACAGAGGATCAGCCCCAGCATTTT
13	TRBV29-1	TRBD1	TRBJ1-5	few	CSATGGGNQPQHF	TGCAGCGCTACAGGGGGAGGGAATCAGCCCCAGCATTTT
12	TRBV12-3/TRBV12-4	-	TRBJ1-4	few	CASSFLGEKLFF	TGTGCCAGCAGTTTTCTGGGGGAAAAACTGTTTTTT
13	TRBV28	-	TRBJ2-7	-	CASRIPGAGEQYF	TGTGCCAGCAGGATTCCGGGAGCTGGGGAGCAGTACTTC
14	TRBV27	-	TRBJ1-1	-	CASSYSVSGTEAFF	TGTGCCAGCAGTTACTCGGTATCTGGCACTGAAGCTTTCTTT
14	TRBV12-3/TRBV12-4	-	TRBJ1-4	few	CASSDLALRGKLFF	TGTGCCAGCAGCGACCTTGCCCTTCGGGGAAAACTGTTTTTT
15	TRBV18	TRBD1	TRBJ1-5	few	CASSPSGGENQPQHF	TGTGCCAGCTCACCATCAGGGGGGGAAAATCAGCCCCAGCATTTT
17	TRBV2	-	TRBJ2-5	-	CASSEAQRVPLGETQYF	TGTGCCAGCAGTGAAGCGCAGCGGGTTCCACTTGGGGAGACCCAGTACTTC
15	TRBV7-3	TRBD2	TRBJ2-3	-	CASSLVAGTTDTQYF	TGTGCCAGCAGCTTAGTAGCGGGGACCACAGATACGCAGTATTTT
17	TRBV5-1	TRBD1	TRBJ2-5	few	CASSPSPGQGGMETQYF	TGCGCCAGCAGCCCCTCACCGGGACAGGGTGGAATGGAGACCCAGTACTTC
14	TRBV2	-	TRBJ1-2	few	CASSASGNSYGYTF	TGTGCCAGCAGTGCATCAGGCAATAGCTATGGCTACACCTTC
16	TRBV6-5	TRBD2	TRBJ2-7	few	CASSYSRQGGFYEQYF	TGTGCCAGCAGTTACTCCCGGCAGGGAGGGTTCTACGAGCAGTACTTC
14	TRBV7-9	-	TRBJ2-5	-	CASSAWQSQETQYF	TGTGCCAGCAGCGCGTGGCAGTCCCAAGAGACCCAGTACTTC
14	TRBV7-9	TRBD2	TRBJ2-1	few	CASSLVAGVDEQFF	TGTGCCAGCAGCTTGGTAGCGGGAGTGGATGAGCAGTTCTTC
14	TRBV5-6	TRBD1	TRBJ2-7	-	CASSYRGLGYEQYF	TGTGCCAGCAGCTACAGGGGTTTGGGCTACGAGCAGTACTTC
12	TRBV7-9	-	TRBJ2-5	-	CASRGPQETQYF	TGTGCCAGCAGAGGGCCTCAAGAGACCCAGTACTTC
18	TRBV5-1	TRBD2	TRBJ2-1	-	CASSTGLAGGRSYNEQFF	TGCGCCAGCAGCACGGGACTAGCGGGAGGGCGGTCCTACAATGAGCAGTTCTTC
14	TRBV29-1	TRBD1	TRBJ2-2	-	CSVPGQTNTGELFF	TGCAGCGTGCCGGGACAGACGAACACCGGGGAGCTGTTTTTT